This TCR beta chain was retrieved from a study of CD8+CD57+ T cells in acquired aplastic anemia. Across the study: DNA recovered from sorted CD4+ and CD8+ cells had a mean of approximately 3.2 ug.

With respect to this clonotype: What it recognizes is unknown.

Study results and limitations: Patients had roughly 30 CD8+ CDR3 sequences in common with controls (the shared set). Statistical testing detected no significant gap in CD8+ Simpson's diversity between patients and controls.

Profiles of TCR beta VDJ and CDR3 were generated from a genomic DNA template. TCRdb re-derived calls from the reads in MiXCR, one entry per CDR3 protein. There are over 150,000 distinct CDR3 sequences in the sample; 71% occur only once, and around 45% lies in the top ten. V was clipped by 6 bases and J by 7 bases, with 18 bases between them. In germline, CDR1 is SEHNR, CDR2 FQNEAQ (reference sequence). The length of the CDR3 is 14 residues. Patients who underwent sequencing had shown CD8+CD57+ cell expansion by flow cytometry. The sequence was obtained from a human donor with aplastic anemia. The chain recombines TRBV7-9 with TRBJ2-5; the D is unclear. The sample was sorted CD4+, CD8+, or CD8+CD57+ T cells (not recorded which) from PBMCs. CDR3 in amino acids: CASSPTYMVRTQYF. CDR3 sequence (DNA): TGTGCCAGCAGTCCGACATATATGGTCCGGACCCAGTACTTC.